This T cell receptor beta chain is drawn from a study of vaccination and CD4 T cells after COVID-19. Study-wide results and limits: Nearly all convalescent vaccine-specific clones, 304 of 307, recognized only SARS-CoV-2 spike. The median number of SARS-CoV-2-reactive clonotypes increased from around 21 to 38, a change that did not reach significance.

Trimming took 5 bases from V and 5 from J; bases not matched to a gene: 7. The CDR3 spans 15 residues. Germline values: CDR1 SGHNT, CDR2 YENEEA. The Oncomine TCR Beta short-read assay generated sequence data from the DNA of cultured CD4+ T cells. TCRdb processed the PCR reads anew with MiXCR; each CDR3 protein has one entry. Counted here are more than 7,500 distinct CDR3 sequences, over 30% occurring once; the ten biggest clones make up roughly an eighth. Concerning this clonotype itself: As yet, its antigen is unknown.

Treatment in this sample: roughly ten-day PBMC culture with coronavirus spike peptide pools or control peptides (ViraFEST assay). CD4+ T lymphocytes from the unexposed donor were collected before the COVID-19 pandemic (2011-2018). On day 3 and again on day 7, fresh IL-2 medium was used to replace half the medium. This chain links TRBV11-3 with TRBJ2-7; TRBD1 agrees at 12 bases. Material for sequencing was CD4+ T cells from blood, cultured in vitro. The sequence was obtained from a human donor in good health. The CDR3 is CASSAPGTGGNEQYF. The CDR3 DNA is TGTGCCAGCAGCGCGCCCGGGACAGGGGGCAACGAGCAGTACTTC.